The clone carrying this T cell receptor beta chain has a single count. Single viable CD3+CD4+CD8-CD45RO+ cells were sorted as the memory CD4+ T cells. CDR3 length: 12 amino acids. The germline V and J ends were trimmed by 5 bases and 5 bases, with 9 bases remaining between them. CDR1 and CDR2 (germline): MDHEN, SYDVKM. The table came from immunoSEQ multiplex PCR; TCRdb's copy has only in-frame clones and leaves some out. The top ten hold approximately 2.8% of the sample, which has about 75,000 clones, under 80% seen once. These data are taken from a study of memory CD4+ T cells and cytomegalovirus serostatus.

The receptor was derived from an adult in good health and CMV-seropositive. Material for sequencing was memory CD4+ T cells from blood. The chain links TRBV28 to TRBJ1-1, with D hard to call. CDR3 in amino acids: CASSTQLTEAFF. The CDR3 nucleotides read TGTGCCAGCAGTACCCAGTTGACTGAAGCTTTCTTT.